Each of the 10 T cell receptor beta chains below was sequenced from the same sample in a study of metastatic and nonmetastatic thyroid tumors. Thyroid surgery was performed in patients who had received no treatment beforehand. TCRdb re-clonotyped the PCR reads through MiXCR. Seen here are approximately 28,000 clones, 15% to 20% observed once, and the top ten hold approximately 6.1%. The sample was blood. These TCRs come from a male donor with papillary thyroid cancer or a benign thyroid nodule (not recorded which). Some clones in this sample may be carry-over from other donors' samples.

This clone came up many times. V usage is TRBV28 and J usage is TRBJ2-1; 7 bases are shared with TRBD1. This CDR3 has 16 amino acids. Germline CDR1 and CDR2: MDHEN and SYDVKM. With V trimmed by 3 bases and J by 7 bases, 12 bases remained unmatched. The CDR3 loop reads CASSFRPQGDANEQFF. The CDR3 DNA reads TGTGCCAGCAGTTTTCGTCCCCAGGGGGACGCAAATGAGCAGTTCTTC. Complete variable domain (other parts from reference TRBV28 and TRBJ2-1): DVKVTQSSRYLVKRTGEKVFLECVQDMDHENMFWYRQDPGLGLRLIYFSYDVKMKEKGDIPEGYSVSREKKERFSLILESASTNQTSMYLCASSFRPQGDANEQFFGPGTRLTVL.

This clone was counted at least ten times. The chain uses TRBV28 and TRBJ2-1; maybe TRBD2 (6 bases). Germline V gene lookup returns CDR1 MDHEN and CDR2 SYDVKM. V shed 6 bases and J shed 5 bases, with 20 bases lying between them. This CDR3 is 16 amino acids long. The CDR3 nucleotides are TGTGCCAGCAGAGTCCCCGGGGCGGAGGGAAACAATGAGCAGTTCTTC. Protein product: CASRVPGAEGNNEQFF. Filled out from reference TRBV28 and TRBJ2-1, the complete variable domain reads DVKVTQSSRYLVKRTGEKVFLECVQDMDHENMFWYRQDPGLGLRLIYFSYDVKMKEKGDIPEGYSVSREKKERFSLILESASTNQTSMYLCASRVPGAEGNNEQFFGPGTRLTVL.

This clone was recorded many times. The chain has TRBV5-1 and TRBJ1-1; tentative D call: TRBD1 (5 bases). Germline assignment: CDR1 SGHRS and CDR2 YFSETQ. With 3 bases removed from V and 4 bases from J, the gap between germline ends came to 16 bases. This CDR3 has 15 residues. The CDR3: CASSSREGLGTEAFF. CDR3 sequence (DNA): TGCGCCAGCAGCTCCCGGGAGGGGCTGGGCACTGAAGCTTTCTTT.

This clone was seen repeatedly, ten times or more. The J gene is TRBJ2-6, the V gene TRBV25-1; D is possibly TRBD2 (6 bases). The V end was cut by 7 bases, the J end by 0 bases, with 22 bases between. The CDR3 runs 19 residues. Germline CDR1 and CDR2: MGHDK and SYGVNS. The CDR3 protein is CASTTSVGTHLSGANVLTF. In DNA, the CDR3 is TGTGCCAGCACCACCAGTGTCGGGACTCACCTCTCTGGGGCCAACGTCCTGACTTTC.

This clone has a count of ten or more. This chain uses TRBV27 with TRBJ1-1, with D uncertain. The CDR3 covers 14 residues. Germline V lookup: CDR1 MNHEY, CDR2 SMNVEV (reference sequence). Trimming pared 6 bases from V and 4 bases from J, leaving 15 bases between. In DNA form, the CDR3 reads TGTGCCAGCAGCCCAGGATTGAAGGGCACTGAAGCTTTCTTT. The encoded protein is CASSPGLKGTEAFF.

There are many counts of this clone. J is TRBJ1-5 and V is TRBV2, with 8 bases fitting TRBD1. Trimming took 5 bases from V and 1 from J; bases not matched to a gene: 4. This CDR3 comprises 15 residues. Germline CDR1 SNHLY, CDR2 FYNNEI. Here the CDR3 DNA reads TGTGCCAGCAGTACCACAGGGGGGAGCAATCAGCCCCAGCATTTT. As protein: CASSTTGGSNQPQHF.

This clone was counted many times. The V gene is TRBV30, the J gene TRBJ1-2; possibly TRBD1 for D (5 bases). Looked up from germline, CDR1 is GTSNPN and CDR2 is SVGIG (reference sequence). The V and J ends lost 1 base and 8 bases respectively, with 8 bases between them. The CDR3 has 11 residues. CDR3 DNA sequence: TGTGCCTGGAGTGGGGGGGGGGGCTACACCTTC. This sequence encodes CAWSGGGGYTF.

This clone showed up many times. V is TRBV3-1 and J is TRBJ2-5; D unclear. Between the trimmed V and J ends, which lost 0 bases and 7 bases, there was a span of 12 bases. Germline V gene data show CDR1 as LGHDT and CDR2 as YNNKEL (reference sequence). This CDR3 region has 14 residues. In DNA form, the CDR3 reads TGTGCCAGCAGCCAAGATGTCGGTCCGGGGACCCAGTACTTC. It codes for CASSQDVGPGTQYF.

This clone was seen at least ten times. This rearrangement joins TRBV27 to TRBJ2-2, with D perhaps assigned TRBD1 or TRBD2 (6 bases each). Germline-derived CDR1 and CDR2 are MNHEY and SMNVEV (reference sequence). Trimming took 8 bases from V and 0 from J, leaving 13 bases between them. The CDR3 is 15 amino acids. This CDR3 is CASQGTWANTGELFF. The CDR3 DNA is TGTGCCAGCCAGGGGACTTGGGCGAACACCGGGGAGCTGTTTTTT.

This clone was counted a few times. This chain uses TRBV30 with TRBJ2-7; tentatively, D is TRBD2 (6 bases). The CDR3 length is 13 residues. V lost 0 bases and J 3 bases, leaving 9 bases between the germline ends. In germline, CDR1 is GTSNPN, CDR2 SVGIG (reference sequence). Written as DNA, the CDR3 is TGTGCCTGGAGTGTGGGTAGCGGCTACGAGCAGTACTTC. It codes for CAWSVGSGYEQYF.